This T cell receptor (beta chain) emerged from a study of T cells in localized non-small cell lung cancer. General study findings and limits: A median of about 52 clones ranked among the top 100 in tumor appeared in adjacent lung.

Sequencing used immunoSEQ multiplex PCR; TCRdb keeps in-frame clones, though not all of them. Of roughly 11,000 clones listed, about 29% are singletons. Germline V CDR1 and CDR2: KGHSH, LQKENI. The CDR3 runs 16 residues. The V segment lost 3 bases and the J segment 8 bases; nucleotides outside the gene matches: 8. Concerning this clone itself: Its antigen remains unknown.

The chain is built from TRBV18 and TRBJ2-1; 12 bases match TRBD2. The source is a man aged 35-75 years with stage I lung adenocarcinoma. Source: lung tumor tissue, taken before any cancer treatment. For the CDR3, the DNA is TGTGCCAGCTCACCGCCGGGACTAGCGGGCCCCCATGAGCAGTTCTTC. This gives the protein CASSPPGLAGPHEQFF.